This entry lists 16 T cell receptor beta chains sequenced from one sample in a study of blood T cell repertoires in COVID-19. Some clones are missing from TCRdb's copy, which holds only in-frame ones; the method was immunoSEQ multiplex PCR. This sample has 250,000 to 350,000 clones, with roughly 84% found just once. The source material was peripheral blood. The receptor set was obtained from a human donor with COVID-19, enrolled during active disease. The donor label of this sample is uncertain.

This clone was detected a few times. The rearrangement uses TRBV3-1 (or the pseudogene TRBV3-2) and TRBJ2-3; 7 nucleotides align to TRBD2. The CDR3 is made up of 15 amino acids. CDR1 is LGHDT and CDR2 is YNNKEL in the germline V gene (reference sequence). The V segment lost 4 bases and the J segment 1 base; nucleotides outside the gene matches: 5. In DNA form, the CDR3 reads TGTGCCAGCAGCCCGGGCGGGAGCGGCACAGATACGCAGTATTTT. Its protein product is CASSPGGSGTDTQYF.

The CDR3 here is CASSGTSGTVPYEQYF. The CDR3 coding sequence is TGTGCCAGCAGTGGGACATCCGGGACAGTCCCCTACGAGCAGTACTTC. The genes are TRBV6-2 or TRBV6-3 and TRBJ2-7; 7 bases match TRBD1. The CDR3 contains 16 residues. In germline, CDR1 is MNHEY, CDR2 SVGEGT. The V gene end was trimmed by 5 bases and the J gene end by 2 bases; junction bases not matched to a gene: 12.

The chain joins TRBV19 to TRBJ2-1; TRBD2 matches 8 bases. Germline assignment: CDR1 LNHDA and CDR2 SQIVND (reference sequence). The ends lost 1 base at V and 4 bases at J; junction bases unmatched: 3. The CDR3 contains 15 residues. In DNA form, the CDR3 reads TGTGCCAGTAGTATAGCCGGGACTAGGTACAATGAGCAGTTCTTC. Its translation: CASSIAGTRYNEQFF.

In its sample, this clone was seen a few times. Other nucleotide sequences in the sample specify the same CDR3. V usage is TRBV25-1 and J usage is TRBJ1-5; unclear D gene. The V gene lost 8 bases and the J gene lost 4 bases, with 15 bases spanning the gap. The CDR3 is 14 amino acids. Germline CDR1 MGHDK, CDR2 SYGVNS. CDR3 residues: CASSTTGSNQPQHF. Here the CDR3 DNA reads TGTGCCAGCTCAACGACGGGGTCTAATCAGCCCCAGCATTTT.

This chain joins TRBV7-9 and TRBJ1-1, with D unresolved. The CDR3 has 16 amino acids. Trimming pared 1 base from V and 0 bases from J, leaving 12 bases between. CDR1 SEHNR and CDR2 FQNEAQ come from the germline V gene (reference sequence). The CDR3 region is CASSLGYGQLNTEAFF. CDR3 sequence (DNA): TGTGCCAGCAGCTTAGGATATGGGCAGTTGAACACTGAAGCTTTCTTT.

The chain couples TRBV28 to TRBJ1-4; 7 nucleotides line up with TRBD1. Germline CDR1 is MDHEN and CDR2 is SYDVKM. This CDR3 spans 13 amino acids. The J segment lost 8 bases and the V segment lost 8 bases, leaving 8 bases of the junction unmatched. The CDR3 bases are TGTGCCAGCGGTACAGGGGAATACGAAAAACTGTTTTTT. This translates into CASGTGEYEKLFF.

The chain links TRBV19 to TRBJ2-2, with 11 bases aligning to TRBD2. Germline CDR1 and CDR2: LNHDA and SQIVND (reference sequence). The V and J ends lost 3 bases and 3 bases, in that order; junction bases with no gene match: 9. This CDR3 has 18 residues. CDR3 nucleotide sequence: TGTGCCAGTAGTATCGGGGGTAGCGGGAGGGCCTACACCGGGGAGCTGTTTTTT. Encoded protein: CASSIGGSGRAYTGELFF.

This chain links TRBV5-6 with TRBJ2-5; D is undetermined. V lost 2 bases and J 2 bases, leaving 7 bases between the germline ends. The CDR3 runs to 13 residues. CDR1 is SGHDT and CDR2 is YYEEEE in the germline V gene. In nucleotides, the CDR3 is TGTGCCAGCAGCTTCGACTTTCAAGAGACCCAGTACTTC. As protein: CASSFDFQETQYF.

The chain has TRBV10-3 and TRBJ2-1, with 14 bases lining up with TRBD2. There are 14 residues in the CDR3. Germline CDR1 reads ENHRY; CDR2 reads SYGVKD. Trimming at V came to 6 bases and at J to 5 bases, leaving 0 bases not matched to a gene. This CDR3 is CAIRGLAGDNEQFF. CDR3 bases: TGTGCCATCAGGGGACTAGCGGGGGACAATGAGCAGTTCTTC.

V is TRBV28 and J is TRBJ2-3, with 7 bases lining up with TRBD2. There are 13 residues in the CDR3. From germline, CDR1 is MDHEN and CDR2 SYDVKM. The CDR3 loop reads CGLGTGGLGRQYF. The CDR3 DNA follows: TGTGGGCTGGGGACGGGAGGACTCGGTAGGCAGTATTTT.

The chain has TRBV28 and TRBJ1-4, with a tentative D call TRBD1 (5 bases). Germline assignment: CDR1 MDHEN and CDR2 SYDVKM. With 5 bases removed from V and 8 bases from J, the gap between germline ends came to 15 bases. The CDR3 spans 14 residues. CDR3 in amino acids: CASSPPRGWEKLFF. CDR3 bases: TGTGCCAGCAGTCCCCCCCGGGGGTGGGAAAAACTGTTTTTT.

The V gene is TRBV19, the J gene TRBJ2-6; D perhaps matches TRBD1 (6 bases). V lost 3 bases and J 2 bases, leaving 8 bases between the germline ends. The germline V gene has CDR1 LNHDA and CDR2 SQIVND (reference sequence). There are 15 residues in the CDR3. CDR3 bases: TGTGCCAGTAGTATCCAGGGGACTGGGGCCAACGTCCTGACTTTC. It codes for CASSIQGTGANVLTF.

The chain couples TRBV30 to TRBJ2-5; possibly TRBD2 for D (5 bases). This CDR3 region has 12 residues. The germline V and J ends were trimmed by 1 base and 4 bases, with 7 bases remaining between them. In germline, CDR1 is GTSNPN, CDR2 SVGIG (reference sequence). CDR3 region: CAWSGGSETQYF. In DNA, the CDR3 is TGTGCCTGGAGTGGAGGGTCAGAGACCCAGTACTTC.

This chain uses TRBV11-2 with TRBJ2-2, with D maybe TRBD2 (6 bases). Per the germline V gene, CDR1 is SGHAT and CDR2 is FQNNGV. CDR3 length equals 16 residues. Trimming removed 7 bases from V and 4 bases from J, with 19 bases in between. The CDR3 DNA sequence: TGTGCCAGCACCTTCAACCCGGGAGTAGGCACCGGGGAGCTGTTTTTT. As protein: CASTFNPGVGTGELFF.

In this sample, this clone turned up once. This chain's CDR3 is CASSPRTSANTGELFF. DNA for the CDR3: TGTGCCAGCAGCCCTAGGACTAGCGCGAACACCGGGGAGCTGTTTTTT. This chain joins TRBV3-1 (or the pseudogene TRBV3-2) and TRBJ2-2; 9 bases are shared with TRBD2. The CDR3 length is 16 residues. The junction had 3 bases not matched to a gene; V was cut back by 4 bases and J by 0 bases. The germline gives CDR1 LGHDT, CDR2 YNNKEL (reference sequence).

The chain has TRBV9 and TRBJ2-1; 14 bases are shared with TRBD2. V shed 3 bases and J 7 bases; nucleotides not matched to a gene: 0. The CDR3 contains 14 residues. Germline assignment: CDR1 SGDLS and CDR2 YYNGEE. This chain's CDR3 is CASSGLAGGNEQFF. In DNA, the CDR3 is TGTGCCAGCAGCGGACTAGCGGGAGGGAATGAGCAGTTCTTC.